Shown below are 16 T cell receptor beta chains from a single sample sequenced in a study of cytomegalovirus exposure and HLA in healthy donors. PCR involved 60 Vbeta and 13 Jbeta primers. Profiling relied on immunoSEQ multiplex PCR, and the TCRdb table lists in-frame clones only, not all of them. The table records roughly 200,000 clones, around 80% of them present only once. Material: PBMCs. The source of these receptors is a man younger than 30 in good health and CMV-seronegative.

There are a few counts of this clone. The V and J genes are TRBV7-9 and TRBJ2-7; 8 bases match TRBD1. V was clipped by 5 bases and J by 5 bases; unmatched bases: 11. Germline CDR1 reads SEHNR; CDR2 reads FQNEAQ (reference sequence). There are 15 residues in the CDR3. The CDR3 sequence is CASSAQGAPSDEQYF. The DNA for the CDR3 is TGTGCCAGCAGCGCCCAGGGGGCGCCGAGTGACGAGCAGTACTTC.

V usage is TRBV6-1 and J usage is TRBJ2-7, with TRBD1 matching over 8 bases. In germline, CDR1 is MNHNS, CDR2 SASEGT. This CDR3 region has 14 residues. V dropped 3 bases and J dropped 6; count of bases not matched to a gene: 7. The CDR3 DNA is TGTGCCAGCAGTGATTTGAGGACAGGGAGCGAGCAGTACTTC. It codes for CASSDLRTGSEQYF.

The chain combines TRBV19 with TRBJ2-5, with 9 bases matching TRBD1. Germline V CDR1 and CDR2: LNHDA, SQIVND (reference sequence). The CDR3 totals 18 residues. Germline trimming cut 0 bases from V and 6 bases from J; bases unmatched to any gene: 14. CDR3 nucleotide sequence: TGTGCCAGTAGTATAGAGCGAAACTCCGGGACAGGGTTGAAGACCCAGTACTTC. Translating gives CASSIERNSGTGLKTQYF.

The genes are TRBV9 and TRBJ1-3; D unclear. The CDR3 has 16 residues. V lost 0 bases and J 0 bases, leaving 10 bases between the germline ends. Germline V gives CDR1 SGDLS, CDR2 YYNGEE. CDR3 coding DNA: TGTGCCAGCAGCGTAGGCGGAGGACTCTCTGGAAACACCATATATTTT. This encodes CASSVGGGLSGNTIYF.

CDR3 amino acids: CASSLERVTYEQYF. The CDR3 nucleotides are TGTGCCAGCAGTTTAGAGAGAGTTACCTACGAGCAGTACTTC. The chain joins TRBV28 to TRBJ2-7; D is unclear. The V gene lost 2 bases and the J gene lost 2 bases, with 10 bases spanning the gap. Germline V CDR1 and CDR2: MDHEN, SYDVKM. The CDR3 covers 14 residues.

The rearrangement joins TRBV4-2 to TRBJ1-3; the D is unclear. With 0 bases removed from V and 2 bases from J, the gap between germline ends came to 8 bases. Germline CDR1 LGHNA, CDR2 YNFKEQ. The CDR3 is 15 residues long. CDR3 sequence (DNA): TGTGCCAGCAGCCAAGATCTCGCAGCTGGAAACACCATATATTTT. This gives the protein CASSQDLAAGNTIYF.

The chain has TRBV5-1 and TRBJ1-1; no reliable D call. The CDR3 length is 13 residues. V shed 4 bases and J shed 8 bases, with 15 bases lying between them. Per the germline V gene, CDR1 is SGHRS and CDR2 is YFSETQ. CDR3 nucleotides: TGCGCCAGCAGCGAGAATCGAGGTCCCGAAGCTTTCTTT. Residues: CASSENRGPEAFF.

The rearrangement uses TRBV11-2 and TRBJ2-7; TRBD1 matches 9 bases. V lost 0 bases, J lost 2 bases, and 8 bases stayed unmatched. Per the germline V gene, CDR1 is SGHAT and CDR2 is FQNNGV. This CDR3 is 17 amino acids long. CDR3 residues: CASSLDLRDRAPYEQYF. The CDR3 DNA reads TGTGCCAGCAGCTTAGATCTTAGGGACAGGGCCCCCTACGAGCAGTACTTC.

The CDR3 sequence is CASSSSTGTPGEQYF. CDR3 in DNA: TGTGCCAGCAGCTCATCAACAGGGACCCCTGGCGAGCAGTACTTC. The chain uses TRBV7-6 and TRBJ2-7; the D gene is possibly TRBD1 (6 bases). Trimming removed 4 bases at V and 6 bases at J, with 19 bases between. In germline, CDR1 is SGHVS, CDR2 FNYEAQ. The CDR3 extends over 15 amino acids.

This chain links TRBV5-8 with TRBJ1-2; D gene ambiguous. The germline V and J ends were trimmed by 0 bases and 0 bases, with 6 bases remaining between them. This CDR3 contains 14 residues. Germline V CDR1 and CDR2: SGHTS, YDEGEE. The CDR3 nucleotides read TGTGCCAGCAGCTTGGACACGTCTAACTATGGCTACACCTTC. Residues: CASSLDTSNYGYTF. The entire variable domain, with the rest obtained from reference TRBV5-8 and TRBJ1-2, is as follows: EAGVTQSPTHLIKTRGQQATLRCSPISGHTSVYWYQQALGLGLQFLLWYDEGEERNRGNFPPRFSGRQFPNYSSELNVNALELEDSALYLCASSLDTSNYGYTFGSGTRLTVV.

The chain has TRBV6-1 and TRBJ2-7; TRBD1 matches at 7 bases. CDR3 size: 15 residues. The V gene's germline CDR1 is MNHNS and CDR2 SASEGT. The V segment lost 5 bases and the J segment 1 base; nucleotides outside the gene matches: 8. CDR3 residues: CASSPREQGSYEQYF. The DNA of the CDR3 is TGTGCCAGCAGTCCCCGGGAACAGGGGTCCTACGAGCAGTACTTC.

CDR3 region: CASSSSLAGGAHEQYF. As DNA, the CDR3 is TGTGCCAGCAGCTCCTCTCTAGCGGGAGGTGCCCACGAGCAGTACTTC. This rearrangement joins TRBV11-2 to TRBJ2-7; TRBD2 matches at 11 bases. The J segment lost 5 bases and the V segment lost 4 bases, leaving 10 bases of the junction unmatched. From germline, CDR1 is SGHAT and CDR2 FQNNGV. The CDR3 sequence is 16 residues long.

This clone was seen a few times. The chain recombines TRBV6-1 with TRBJ1-3; 7 bases line up with TRBD1. Germline values: CDR1 MNHNS, CDR2 SASEGT. The CDR3 is 15 residues long. The V segment lost 6 bases and the J segment 0 bases; nucleotides outside the gene matches: 5. CDR3 sequence reads: CASSPNRGSGNTIYF. Written as DNA, the CDR3 is TGTGCCAGCAGCCCAAACAGGGGCTCTGGAAACACCATATATTTT.

This chain connects TRBV29-1 to TRBJ2-1; 14 bases are a match to TRBD2. After removal of 8 bases from V and 8 bases from J, the junction contained 14 bases not matched to a gene. This CDR3 region has 16 residues. Germline V gives CDR1 SQVTM, CDR2 ANQGSEA. The CDR3 sequence: CSHGAPGTSGSYEQFF. Here the CDR3 DNA reads TGCAGCCACGGGGCTCCCGGGACTAGCGGGAGCTATGAGCAGTTCTTC.

This clone was recorded only once. The rearrangement links TRBV7-8 to TRBJ1-1, with 8 nucleotides matching TRBD1. The ends lost 5 bases at V and 4 bases at J; junction bases unmatched: 6. Germline CDR1 reads SGHVS; CDR2 reads FQNEAQ. The CDR3 runs 14 residues. The CDR3 loop reads CASSAKQGGTEAFF. The CDR3 DNA sequence: TGTGCCAGCAGCGCAAAACAGGGGGGCACTGAAGCTTTCTTT.

There are a few counts of this clone. The chain couples TRBV9 to TRBJ2-1; 8 positions match TRBD2. The V gene end was trimmed by 2 bases and the J gene end by 6 bases; junction bases not matched to a gene: 13. There are 17 residues in the CDR3. Germline CDR1 reads SGDLS; CDR2 reads YYNGEE. The CDR3 region is CASSVRPALAGSNEQFF. The CDR3 DNA is TGTGCCAGCAGCGTCCGGCCCGCGTTAGCGGGAAGCAATGAGCAGTTCTTC.